The 18 T cell receptor beta chains below were found in one sample sequenced in a study of beta chain features in type 1 diabetes. Whole-study findings and limits: Type 1 diabetes patients had TCRB CDR3s that were shorter (moderately but significantly so) in all four CD4+ subsets.

Expressed TCRB transcripts got sequenced, as all isolated RNA was reverse transcribed. The method was immunoSEQ multiplex PCR; TCRdb's version includes in-frame clones alone and lacks a portion of them. The table includes about 650,000 clones, around an eighth detected once. No antigen has been assigned to these receptors. Sequences were obtained from naive CD4+ T cells from blood. Receptors originate from a man younger than 45 with type 1 diabetes.

The chain combines TRBV19 with TRBJ1-2; D might be TRBD1 (5 bases). Looked up from germline, CDR1 is LNHDA and CDR2 is SQIVND (reference sequence). V lost 3 bases, J lost 4 bases, and 6 bases lay in between. The CDR3 has 12 residues. The CDR3 is CASSIDSYGYTF. In nucleotides, the CDR3 is TGTGCCAGTAGTATCGACAGCTATGGCTACACCTTC. The whole variable domain, filled in from reference TRBV19 and TRBJ1-2, reads DGGITQSPKYLFRKEGQNVTLSCEQNLNHDAMYWYRQDPGQGLRLIYYSQIVNDFQKGDIAEGYSVSREKKESFPLTVTSAQKNPTAFYLCASSIDSYGYTFGSGTRLTVV.

This clone has more than one count but fewer than ten. The chain employs TRBV7-2 and TRBJ1-5; D not resolved. Looked up from germline, CDR1 is SGHTA and CDR2 is FQGNSA. V dropped 4 bases and J dropped 7 bases, with 11 bases sitting between them. This CDR3 spans 13 amino acids. The CDR3 is CASSSEFRQPQHF. DNA for the CDR3: TGTGCCAGCAGCTCAGAGTTTCGGCAGCCCCAGCATTTT.

This clone was recorded a few times. The chain recombines TRBV4-3 with TRBJ2-5; D remains unclear. Germline V gene data show CDR1 as LGHNA and CDR2 as YSLEER. The CDR3 loop spans 16 amino acids. Trimming took off 0 bases at V and 0 bases at J, with 11 bases between the two ends. CDR3 in DNA: TGCGCCAGCAGCCAAGATCTTACAGAGTACCAAGAGACCCAGTACTTC. This sequence encodes CASSQDLTEYQETQYF.

This chain joins TRBV29-1 and TRBJ2-5, with 7 positions matching TRBD2. The J segment lost 0 bases and the V segment lost 6 bases, leaving 10 bases of the junction unmatched. The CDR3 totals 15 residues. Germline CDR1 reads SQVTM; CDR2 reads ANQGSEA. The CDR3 DNA follows: TGCAGCGTGGGGGGAGGGCAGGCCAACCAAGAGACCCAGTACTTC. As protein: CSVGGGQANQETQYF. Looking up the rest from reference TRBV29-1 and TRBJ2-5 gives the full variable domain: SAVISQKPSRDICQRGTSLTIQCQVDSQVTMMFWYRQQPGQSLTLIATANQGSEATYESGFVIDKFPISRPNLTFSTLTVSNMSPEDSSIYLCSVGGGQANQETQYFGPGTRLLVL.

This clone has more than one count but fewer than ten. V usage is TRBV19 and J usage is TRBJ1-5, with no clear D. CDR3 size: 15 residues. CDR1 and CDR2 from the germline V gene are LNHDA and SQIVND (reference sequence). The V end lost 8 bases, the J end lost 2 bases, and 16 bases lay between the germline ends. The CDR3 nucleotides are TGTGCCAGTCGATCTTGGGAGGGAGGCAATCAGCCCCAGCATTTT. It is translated as CASRSWEGGNQPQHF.

This clone has a handful of counts. The chain couples TRBV2 to TRBJ1-2, with 7 positions matching TRBD1. The germline gives CDR1 SNHLY, CDR2 FYNNEI. Losses at the gene ends were 2 bases for V and 4 bases for J; bases not matched to a gene: 7. The CDR3 extends over 15 amino acids. As DNA, the CDR3 is TGTGCCAGCAGTGAATACCAGGGGGTTCCCTATGGCTACACCTTC. This gives the protein CASSEYQGVPYGYTF.

The chain combines TRBV7-6 with TRBJ2-1; tentative D call: TRBD1 (6 bases). Germline V gene lookup returns CDR1 SGHVS and CDR2 FNYEAQ. With 1 base removed from V and 2 bases from J, the gap between germline ends came to 9 bases. The CDR3 covers 15 residues. The CDR3 DNA reads as TGTGCCAGCAGCTTAGGAGGGGGTCCCTACAATGAGCAGTTCTTC. Its translation: CASSLGGGPYNEQFF.

This chain uses TRBV30 with TRBJ2-7, with a tentative D call TRBD1 (6 bases). Germline V gene data show CDR1 as GTSNPN and CDR2 as SVGIG (reference sequence). Trimming left V 2 bases short and J 3 bases short, with 8 bases between. CDR3 length: 12 amino acids. In DNA form, the CDR3 reads TGTGCCTGGAGTCGGACAGTCTACGAGCAGTACTTC. Translated, it gives CAWSRTVYEQYF. Looking up the rest from reference TRBV30 and TRBJ2-7 gives the full variable domain: SQTIHQWPATLVQPVGSPLSLECTVEGTSNPNLYWYRQAAGRGLQLLFYSVGIGQISSEVPQNLSASRPQDRQFILSSKKLLLSDSGFYLCAWSRTVYEQYFGPGTRLTVT.

A few counts support this clone. V and J are TRBV13 and TRBJ2-5; 11 positions agree with TRBD2. V gave up 7 bases and J gave up 5 bases; unmatched junction bases: 18. The CDR3 is 18 residues long. Germline lookup yields CDR1 PRHDT and CDR2 FYEKMQ (reference sequence). DNA of the CDR3: TGTGCCAGCACCACCTCAACTAGCGGGGGCCACTTAGCGGAGACCCAGTACTTC. The encoded protein is CASTTSTSGGHLAETQYF.

This sequence joins TRBV4-3 and TRBJ2-2, with D perhaps being TRBD1 or TRBD2 (5 bases each). From germline, CDR1 is LGHNA and CDR2 YSLEER. This CDR3 comprises 17 residues. Trimming left V 0 bases short and J 5 bases short, with 16 bases between. The CDR3 loop is CASSQDRGRGGTGELFF. As DNA, the CDR3 is TGCGCCAGCAGCCAAGATAGGGGACGGGGCGGAACCGGGGAGCTGTTTTTT.

This clone was detected only a few times. This chain joins TRBV5-4 and TRBJ1-3; 8 positions agree with TRBD1. The CDR3 has 14 amino acids. Trimming removed 5 bases from V and 2 bases from J; junction bases left unmatched: 3. Germline CDR1 and CDR2: SGHNT and YYREEE (reference sequence). CDR3 nucleotides: TGTGCCAGCAGACCACAGGGGGCTGGAAACACCATATATTTT. Protein product: CASRPQGAGNTIYF.

The rearrangement uses TRBV6-6 and TRBJ2-7; D is possibly TRBD1 (6 bases). Trimming removed 6 bases from V and 3 bases from J, with 9 bases in between. The CDR3 runs to 12 residues. Germline-derived CDR1 and CDR2 are MNHNY and SVGAGI (reference sequence). This CDR3 is CASSQQGYEQYF. In nucleotides, the CDR3 is TGTGCCAGCAGCCAACAGGGCTACGAGCAGTACTTC.

The V and J genes are TRBV5-1 and TRBJ2-3; D is undetermined. With 5 bases removed from V and 3 bases from J, the gap between germline ends came to 10 bases. CDR3 length: 13 amino acids. Germline V gene sequence: CDR1 SGHRS, CDR2 YFSETQ. For the CDR3, the DNA is TGCGCCAGCAGTCCAACGAATACAGATACGCAGTATTTT. It codes for CASSPTNTDTQYF.

This chain joins TRBV9 and TRBJ1-2; D gene ambiguous. CDR3 length: 14 residues. The germline V gene encodes CDR1 SGDLS and CDR2 YYNGEE. V was cut by 0 bases and J by 8 bases, with 14 bases left in between. Written as DNA, the CDR3 is TGTGCCAGCAGCGTAGGAGCCCCGTACGCAGGCTACACCTTC. Translating gives CASSVGAPYAGYTF.

The gene calls are TRBV6-1 and TRBJ1-2; TRBD1 aligns across 7 bases. The junction had 10 bases not matched to a gene; V was cut back by 8 bases and J by 7 bases. Germline values: CDR1 MNHNS, CDR2 SASEGT. The CDR3 is 13 residues long. The CDR3 nucleotides are TGTGCCAGCGGACAACAGGGGTCGAGTGGCTACACCTTC. This codes for CASGQQGSSGYTF.

This clone was recorded a few times. Within the sample, other DNA sequences also encode this same CDR3. The V call is TRBV7-2, the J call TRBJ2-7; D is perhaps TRBD2 (6 bases). Trimming took 4 bases from V and 1 from J, leaving 11 bases between them. Germline loops: CDR1 SGHTA, CDR2 FQGNSA. There are 14 residues in the CDR3. This CDR3 reads CASSSLRGSYEQYF. The CDR3 bases are TGTGCCAGCAGCTCCTTACGGGGGTCCTACGAGCAGTACTTC.

The genes are TRBV14 and TRBJ2-7; 8 positions agree with TRBD1. Germline V gene sequence: CDR1 SGHDN, CDR2 FVKESK. J lost 2 bases, V lost 4 bases, and 4 bases had no gene match. The CDR3 extends over 14 amino acids. The CDR3 sequence: CASSPTGATYEQYF. In nucleotides, the CDR3 is TGTGCCAGCAGCCCGACAGGGGCAACCTACGAGCAGTACTTC.

This clone was detected only a few times. V is TRBV4-3 and J is TRBJ1-2; TRBD1 might be the D (5 bases). Trimming stripped 0 bases from V and 6 bases from J, with 8 bases between. This CDR3 is 13 amino acids long. Germline V gene sequence: CDR1 LGHNA, CDR2 YSLEER. The CDR3 here is CASSQDPGNGYTF. CDR3 nucleotide sequence: TGCGCCAGCAGCCAAGATCCAGGGAATGGCTACACCTTC.